Given below is one TCR beta chain in context. The time point was: before trial treatment. In the RACIN dose-escalation trial, donors got nivolumab plus ipilimumab with aspirin, cyclophosphamide and radiotherapy. TRAV- and TRBV-specific primers primed first-strand cDNA, covering alpha and beta chains. With a V-primer adapter and a constant-region primer, TCRs were amplified for around 21 PCR cycles. The mRNA which had been isolated was amplified by in vitro transcription. From the reads, TCRdb called clonotypes with MiXCR, one entry per CDR3 protein. The data hold tens of thousands of distinct CDR3 sequences, with 18% observed a single time. The data originate from a study of low-dose radiotherapy and immunotherapy resistance in tumors. CDR3 length: 13 residues. Germline CDR1 is SNHLY and CDR2 is FYNNEI. Trimming took 7 bases from V and 3 from J, leaving 10 bases between them.

This chain connects TRBV2 to TRBJ2-1, with D unresolved. This clonotype originated in a male donor with prostate cancer. The material sequenced was PBMCs, taken before treatment. CDR3: CASNEELYNEQFF. The CDR3 nucleotides read TGTGCCAGCAACGAAGAACTCTACAATGAGCAGTTCTTC.